This TCR beta chain is drawn from a study of T cells in Graves' hyperthyroidism and ophthalmopathy. As regards this clonotype: Its matching antigen is unknown.

Study-level findings and limits: Among thyroid clonotypes expanded above 0.001, most also appeared in blood.

Amplification of TCR beta CDR3 regions used RNA as the template. HTBI primers were employed in a first-round RT-PCR of the TCR CDR3. One entry per CDR3 protein, called by TCRdb with MiXCR from the multiplex PCR reads. Of about 760,000 distinct CDR3 sequences in the sample, roughly 32% were seen once. Graves' hyperthyroidism showing no ophthalmopathy progression within 18 months was considered stable. The CDR3 runs 15 residues. Germline loops: CDR1 SNHLY, CDR2 FYNNEI. V gave up 6 bases and J gave up 0 bases, with 12 bases separating them. The TCR originated in a woman aged 40 to 50 with Graves' hyperthyroidism. The sequencing input was blood. V and J are TRBV2 and TRBJ1-5; D is perhaps TRBD1 (6 bases). The CDR3 region is CASRGGGYSNQPQHF. The CDR3 DNA is TGTGCCAGCAGAGGGGGAGGGTATAGCAATCAGCCCCAGCATTTT.